This TCR beta chain was documented in a study of blood T cell repertoires in COVID-19. About the research overall: Acute and convalescent COVID-19 specimens originated in the United States, Italy and Spain.

Only in-frame clones appear in the TCRdb table, and some are missing; sequencing was by immunoSEQ multiplex PCR. The table lists about 54,000 clones, about nine tenths of them singletons. The CDR3 spans 18 residues. V shed 1 base and J 0 bases; nucleotides not matched to a gene: 7. In germline, CDR1 is SEHNR, CDR2 FQNEAQ (reference sequence). The source of this sequence is a woman aged 40 to 50 with active COVID-19. The specimen sequenced was peripheral blood. The J gene is TRBJ2-7, the V gene TRBV7-9, with 12 bases aligning to TRBD2. CDR3 sequence reads: CASSLGLAGGTNSYEQYF. In nucleotides, the CDR3 is TGTGCCAGCAGCTTAGGCCTAGCGGGGGGGACCAACTCCTACGAGCAGTACTTC.